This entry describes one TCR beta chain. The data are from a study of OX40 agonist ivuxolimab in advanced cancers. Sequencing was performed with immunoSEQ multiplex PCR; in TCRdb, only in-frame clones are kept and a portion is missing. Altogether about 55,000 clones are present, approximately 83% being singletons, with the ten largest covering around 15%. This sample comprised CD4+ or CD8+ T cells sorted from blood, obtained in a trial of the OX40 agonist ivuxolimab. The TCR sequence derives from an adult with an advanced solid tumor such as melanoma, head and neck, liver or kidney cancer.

The DNA for the CDR3 is TGTGCCAGCAGGGGACTATTCACCGGGGAGCTGTTTTTT. It translates to CASRGLFTGELFF. This sequence joins TRBV28 and TRBJ2-2; 7 bases are a match to TRBD2. The V gene's germline CDR1 is MDHEN and CDR2 SYDVKM. Trimming removed 6 bases from V and 4 bases from J; junction bases left unmatched: 2. There are 13 residues in the CDR3.